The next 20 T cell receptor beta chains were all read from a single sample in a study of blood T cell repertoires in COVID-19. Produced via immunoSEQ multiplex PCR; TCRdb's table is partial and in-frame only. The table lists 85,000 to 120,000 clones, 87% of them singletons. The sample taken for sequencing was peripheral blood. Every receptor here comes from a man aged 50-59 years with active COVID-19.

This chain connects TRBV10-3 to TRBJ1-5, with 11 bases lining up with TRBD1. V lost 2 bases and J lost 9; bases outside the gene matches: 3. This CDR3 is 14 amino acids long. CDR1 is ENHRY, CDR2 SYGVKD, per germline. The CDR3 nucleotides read TGTGCCATCAGTGAGGGACAGGGGGCACTGCCCCAGCATTTT. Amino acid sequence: CAISEGQGALPQHF.

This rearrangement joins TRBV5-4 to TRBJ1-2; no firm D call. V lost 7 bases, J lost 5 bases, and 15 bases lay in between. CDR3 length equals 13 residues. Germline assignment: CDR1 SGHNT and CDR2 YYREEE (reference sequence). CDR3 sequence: CASSAEGTYGYTF. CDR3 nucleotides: TGTGCCAGCTCGGCCGAGGGTACTTATGGCTACACCTTC.

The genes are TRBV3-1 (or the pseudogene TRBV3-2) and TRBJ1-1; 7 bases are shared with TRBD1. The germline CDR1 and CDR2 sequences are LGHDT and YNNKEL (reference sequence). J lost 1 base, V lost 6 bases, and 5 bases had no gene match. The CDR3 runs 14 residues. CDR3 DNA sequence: TGTGCCAGCAGTCCCGGGACAGAGAACACTGAAGCTTTCTTT. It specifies CASSPGTENTEAFF.

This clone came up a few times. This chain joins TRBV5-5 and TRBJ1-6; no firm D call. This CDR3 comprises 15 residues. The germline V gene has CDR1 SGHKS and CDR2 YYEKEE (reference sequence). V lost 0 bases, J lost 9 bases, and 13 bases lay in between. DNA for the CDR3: TGTGCCAGCAGCTTGGCCCACGACGGGTTTTCACCCCTCCACTTT. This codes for CASSLAHDGFSPLHF.

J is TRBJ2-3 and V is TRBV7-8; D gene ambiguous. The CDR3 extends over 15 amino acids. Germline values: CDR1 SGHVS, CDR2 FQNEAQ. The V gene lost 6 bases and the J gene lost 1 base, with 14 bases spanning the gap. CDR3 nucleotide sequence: TGTGCCAGCAGTCCACAGTGGGTTGGCACAGATACGCAGTATTTT. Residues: CASSPQWVGTDTQYF. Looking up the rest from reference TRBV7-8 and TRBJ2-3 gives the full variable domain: GAGVSQSPRYKVAKRGQDVALRCDPISGHVSLFWYQQALGQGPEFLTYFQNEAQLDKSGLPSDRFFAERPEGSVSTLKIQRTQQEDSAVYLCASSPQWVGTDTQYFGPGTRLTVL.

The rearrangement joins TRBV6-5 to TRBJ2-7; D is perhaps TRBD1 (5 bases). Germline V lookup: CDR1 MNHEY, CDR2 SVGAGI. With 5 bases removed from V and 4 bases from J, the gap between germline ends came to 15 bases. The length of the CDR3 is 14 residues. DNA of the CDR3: TGTGCCAGCAGTCCTACAGGTCTACCTTACGAGCAGTACTTC. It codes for CASSPTGLPYEQYF.

CDR3 DNA sequence: TGTGCCAGCAGCCCGCGGCCCTCTGGGGCCAACGTCCTGACTTTC. Translating gives CASSPRPSGANVLTF. J is TRBJ2-6 and V is TRBV7-3, with unresolved D. CDR3 length equals 15 residues. The germline CDR1 and CDR2 sequences are SGHTA and FQGTGA. Between the trimmed V and J ends, which lost 5 bases and 0 bases, there was a span of 8 bases.

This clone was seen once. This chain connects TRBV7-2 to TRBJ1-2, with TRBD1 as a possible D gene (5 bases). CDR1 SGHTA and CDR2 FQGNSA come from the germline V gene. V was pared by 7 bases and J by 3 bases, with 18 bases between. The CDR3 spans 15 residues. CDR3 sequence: CASTWQGGMDYGYTF. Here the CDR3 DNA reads TGTGCCAGCACCTGGCAGGGAGGAATGGACTATGGCTACACCTTC.

As DNA, the CDR3 is TGTGCCAGCAGCTGGGGGGCCTACAATGAGCAGTTCTTC. As protein: CASSWGAYNEQFF. V gene TRBV5-5 combines with J gene TRBJ2-1; D is perhaps TRBD2 (6 bases). V lost 3 bases, J lost 2 bases, and 6 bases lay in between. CDR1 SGHKS and CDR2 YYEKEE come from the germline V gene (reference sequence). There are 13 residues in the CDR3.

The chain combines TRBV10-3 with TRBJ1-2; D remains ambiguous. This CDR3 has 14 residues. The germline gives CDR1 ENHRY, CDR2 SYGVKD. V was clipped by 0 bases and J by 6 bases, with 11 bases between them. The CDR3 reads CAISESRGPDGYTF. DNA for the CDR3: TGTGCCATCAGTGAGTCACGCGGGCCCGATGGCTACACCTTC.

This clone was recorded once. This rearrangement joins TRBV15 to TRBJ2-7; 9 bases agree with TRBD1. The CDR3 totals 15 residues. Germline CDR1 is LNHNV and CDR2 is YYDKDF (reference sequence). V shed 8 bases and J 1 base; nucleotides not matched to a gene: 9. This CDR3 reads CATSMGGQGSYEQYF. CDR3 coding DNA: TGTGCCACCTCCATGGGGGGACAGGGATCCTACGAGCAGTACTTC. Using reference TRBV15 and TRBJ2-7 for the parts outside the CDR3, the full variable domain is DAMVIQNPRYQVTQFGKPVTLSCSQTLNHNVMYWYQQKSSQAPKLLFHYYDKDFNNEADTPDNFQSRRPNTSFCFLDIRSPGLGDTAMYLCATSMGGQGSYEQYFGPGTRLTVT.

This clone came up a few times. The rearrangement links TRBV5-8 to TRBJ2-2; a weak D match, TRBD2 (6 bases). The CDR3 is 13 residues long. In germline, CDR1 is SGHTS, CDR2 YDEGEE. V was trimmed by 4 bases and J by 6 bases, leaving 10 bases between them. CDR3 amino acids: CASSHRGSGELFF. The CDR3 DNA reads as TGTGCCAGCAGCCACCGGGGGTCCGGGGAGCTGTTTTTT. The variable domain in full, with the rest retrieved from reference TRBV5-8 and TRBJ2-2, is EAGVTQSPTHLIKTRGQQATLRCSPISGHTSVYWYQQALGLGLQFLLWYDEGEERNRGNFPPRFSGRQFPNYSSELNVNALELEDSALYLCASSHRGSGELFFGEGSRLTVL.

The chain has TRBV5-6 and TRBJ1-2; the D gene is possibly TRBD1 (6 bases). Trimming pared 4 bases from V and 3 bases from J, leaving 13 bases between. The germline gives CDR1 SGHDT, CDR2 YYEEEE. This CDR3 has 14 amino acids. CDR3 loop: CASSLGGHDYGYTF. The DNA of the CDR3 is TGTGCCAGCAGCCTGGGGGGGCATGACTATGGCTACACCTTC.

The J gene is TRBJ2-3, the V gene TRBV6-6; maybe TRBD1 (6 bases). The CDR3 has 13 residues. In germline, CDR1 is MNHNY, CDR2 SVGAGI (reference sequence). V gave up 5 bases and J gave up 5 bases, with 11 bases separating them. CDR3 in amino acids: CASSARTVDTQYF. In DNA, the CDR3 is TGTGCCAGCAGTGCTCGGACAGTAGATACGCAGTATTTT.

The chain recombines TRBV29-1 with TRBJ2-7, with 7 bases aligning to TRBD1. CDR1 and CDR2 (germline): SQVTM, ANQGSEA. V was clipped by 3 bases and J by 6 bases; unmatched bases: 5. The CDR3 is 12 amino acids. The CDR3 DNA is TGCAGCGTTGATGTGAGGGGGCGCGAGCAGTACTTC. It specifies CSVDVRGREQYF.

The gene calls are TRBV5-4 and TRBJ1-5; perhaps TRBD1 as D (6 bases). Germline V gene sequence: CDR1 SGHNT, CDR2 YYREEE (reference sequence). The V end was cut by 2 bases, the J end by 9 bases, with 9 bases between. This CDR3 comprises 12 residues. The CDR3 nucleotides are TGTGCCAGCAGCTTACAGGGCGGGCCCCAGCATTTT. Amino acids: CASSLQGGPQHF.

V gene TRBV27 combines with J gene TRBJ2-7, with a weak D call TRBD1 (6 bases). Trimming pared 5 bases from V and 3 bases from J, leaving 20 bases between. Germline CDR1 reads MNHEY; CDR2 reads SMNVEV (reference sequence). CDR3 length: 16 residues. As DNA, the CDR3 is TGTGCCAGCAGTCCCGCCCCAGGGGCCCAGCTCTACGAGCAGTACTTC. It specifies CASSPAPGAQLYEQYF.

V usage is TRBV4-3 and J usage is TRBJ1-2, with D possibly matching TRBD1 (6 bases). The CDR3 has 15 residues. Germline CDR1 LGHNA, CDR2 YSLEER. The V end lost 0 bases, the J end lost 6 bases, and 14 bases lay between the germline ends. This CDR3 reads CASSQEGQILNGYTF. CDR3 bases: TGCGCCAGCAGCCAAGAGGGACAAATTCTAAATGGCTACACCTTC.

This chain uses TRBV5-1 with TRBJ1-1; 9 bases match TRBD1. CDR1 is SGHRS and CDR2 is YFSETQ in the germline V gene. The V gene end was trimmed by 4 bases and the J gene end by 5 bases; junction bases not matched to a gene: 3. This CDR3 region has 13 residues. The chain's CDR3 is CASSGGQGTEAFF. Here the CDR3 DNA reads TGCGCCAGCAGCGGGGGACAGGGAACTGAAGCTTTCTTT.

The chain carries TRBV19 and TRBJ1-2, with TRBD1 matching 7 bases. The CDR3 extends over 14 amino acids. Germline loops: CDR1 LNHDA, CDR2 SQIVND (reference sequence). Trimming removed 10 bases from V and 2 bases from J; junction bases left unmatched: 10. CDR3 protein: CATSRQGGNYGYTF. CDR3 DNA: TGTGCCACCAGTCGACAGGGCGGGAACTATGGCTACACCTTC.